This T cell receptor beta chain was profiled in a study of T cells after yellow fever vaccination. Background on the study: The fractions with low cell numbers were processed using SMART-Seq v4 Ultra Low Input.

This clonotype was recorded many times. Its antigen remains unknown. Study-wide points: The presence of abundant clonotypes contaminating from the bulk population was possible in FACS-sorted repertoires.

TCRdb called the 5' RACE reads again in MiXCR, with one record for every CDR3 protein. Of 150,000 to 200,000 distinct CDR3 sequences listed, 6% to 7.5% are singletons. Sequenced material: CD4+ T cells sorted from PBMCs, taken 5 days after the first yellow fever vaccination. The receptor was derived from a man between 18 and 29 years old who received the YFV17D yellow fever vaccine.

The CDR3: CASSLARGRRDEQFF. As DNA, the CDR3 is TGCGCCAGCAGCTTGGCCAGGGGTAGGCGGGATGAGCAGTTCTTC. The J gene is TRBJ2-1, the V gene TRBV5-1; weak D call: TRBD1 (6 bases). V was cut by 0 bases and J by 8 bases, with 15 bases left in between. Germline CDR1 is SGHRS and CDR2 is YFSETQ. CDR3 length: 15 amino acids.